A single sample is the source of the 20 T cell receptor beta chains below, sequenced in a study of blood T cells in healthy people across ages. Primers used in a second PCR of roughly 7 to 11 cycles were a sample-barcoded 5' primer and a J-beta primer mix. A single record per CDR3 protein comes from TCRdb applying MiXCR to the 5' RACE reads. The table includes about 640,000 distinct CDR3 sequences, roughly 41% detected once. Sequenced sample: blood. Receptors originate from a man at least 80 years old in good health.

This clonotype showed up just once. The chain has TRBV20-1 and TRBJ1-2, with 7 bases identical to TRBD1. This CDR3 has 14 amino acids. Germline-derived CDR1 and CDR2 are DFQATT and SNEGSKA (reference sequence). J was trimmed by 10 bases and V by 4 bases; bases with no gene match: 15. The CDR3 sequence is CSATTLGGGWSYTF. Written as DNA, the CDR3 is TGCAGTGCTACCACCCTGGGAGGGGGCTGGTCCTACACCTTC.

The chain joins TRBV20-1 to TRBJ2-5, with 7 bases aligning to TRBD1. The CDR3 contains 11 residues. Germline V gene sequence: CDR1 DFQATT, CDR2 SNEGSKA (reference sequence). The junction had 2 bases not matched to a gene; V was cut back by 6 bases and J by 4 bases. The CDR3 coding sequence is TGCAGTGCGGCAGGGGGAGAGACCCAGTACTTC. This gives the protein CSAAGGETQYF.

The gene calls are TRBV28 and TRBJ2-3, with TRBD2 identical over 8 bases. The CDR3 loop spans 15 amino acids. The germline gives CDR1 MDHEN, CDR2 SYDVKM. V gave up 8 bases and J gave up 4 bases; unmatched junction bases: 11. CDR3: CASAPSGSGPDTQYF. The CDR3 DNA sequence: TGTGCCAGCGCCCCAAGCGGGAGCGGCCCAGATACGCAGTATTTT.

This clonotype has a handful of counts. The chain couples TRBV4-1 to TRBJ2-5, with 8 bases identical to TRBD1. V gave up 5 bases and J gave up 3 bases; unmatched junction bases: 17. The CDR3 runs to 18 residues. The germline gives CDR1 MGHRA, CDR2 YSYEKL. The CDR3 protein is CASSAIRGRGFREETQYF. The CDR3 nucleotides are TGCGCCAGCAGCGCGATCAGGGGGCGAGGGTTTCGGGAAGAGACCCAGTACTTC.

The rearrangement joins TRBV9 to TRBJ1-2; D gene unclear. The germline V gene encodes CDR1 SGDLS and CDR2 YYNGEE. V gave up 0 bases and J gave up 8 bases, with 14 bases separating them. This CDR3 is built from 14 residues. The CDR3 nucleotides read TGTGCCAGCAGCGTAGCCAACGGAGAATACGGCTACACCTTC. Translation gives CASSVANGEYGYTF.

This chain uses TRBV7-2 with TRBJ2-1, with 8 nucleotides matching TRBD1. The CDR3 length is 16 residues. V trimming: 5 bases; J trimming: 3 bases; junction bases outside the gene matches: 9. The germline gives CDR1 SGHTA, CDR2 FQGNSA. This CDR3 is CASSALTGTGYNEQFF. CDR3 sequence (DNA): TGTGCCAGCAGCGCGCTGACCGGGACAGGCTACAATGAGCAGTTCTTC.

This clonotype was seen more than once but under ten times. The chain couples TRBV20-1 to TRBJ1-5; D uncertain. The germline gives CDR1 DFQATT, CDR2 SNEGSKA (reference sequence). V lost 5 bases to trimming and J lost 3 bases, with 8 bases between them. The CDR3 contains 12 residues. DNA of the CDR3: TGCAGTGCTCGATGGGCCAATCAGCCCCAGCATTTT. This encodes CSARWANQPQHF.

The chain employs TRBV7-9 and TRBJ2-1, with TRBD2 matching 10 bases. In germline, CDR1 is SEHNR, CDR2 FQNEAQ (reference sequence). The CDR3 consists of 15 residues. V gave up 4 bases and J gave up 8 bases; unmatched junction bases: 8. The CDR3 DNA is TGTGCCAGCAGCTCTCCGGGACTAGCGTTAGATGAGCAGTTCTTC. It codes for CASSSPGLALDEQFF.

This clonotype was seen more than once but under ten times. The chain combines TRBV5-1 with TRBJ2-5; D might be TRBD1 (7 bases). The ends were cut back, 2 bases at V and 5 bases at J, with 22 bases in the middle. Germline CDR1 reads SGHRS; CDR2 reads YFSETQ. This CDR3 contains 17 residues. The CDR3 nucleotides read TGCGCCAGCAGCTTCAGCGGGTCAGGGGGTTCTCGGGAGACCCAGTACTTC. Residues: CASSFSGSGGSRETQYF.

The CDR3 here is CASSYSTGPGPGTSGIMKTQYF. The CDR3 coding sequence is TGTGCCAGCAGTTACTCTACAGGGCCCGGCCCCGGGACTAGCGGGATCATGAAGACCCAGTACTTC. The chain recombines TRBV6-2 or TRBV6-3 with TRBJ2-5; 13 bases match TRBD2. CDR1 and CDR2 (germline): MNHEY, SVGEGT. The CDR3 loop spans 22 amino acids. V lost 0 bases and J lost 6; bases outside the gene matches: 22.

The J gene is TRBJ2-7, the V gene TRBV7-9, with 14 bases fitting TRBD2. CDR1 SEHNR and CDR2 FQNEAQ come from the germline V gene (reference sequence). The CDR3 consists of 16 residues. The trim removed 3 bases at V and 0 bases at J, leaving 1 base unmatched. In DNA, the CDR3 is TGTGCCAGCAGCTTGGGACTAGCGGGAGTCTCCTACGAGCAGTACTTC. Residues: CASSLGLAGVSYEQYF.

The CDR3 DNA follows: TGTGCCAGCAGTTATGGACAGCCAAACAATGAGCAGTACTTC. Protein sequence: CASSYGQPNNEQYF. The chain recombines TRBV6-2 or TRBV6-3 with TRBJ2-7, with D maybe TRBD1 (6 bases). This CDR3 has 14 amino acids. The V end was cut by 3 bases, the J end by 7 bases, with 16 bases between. Germline CDR1 reads MNHEY; CDR2 reads SVGEGT.

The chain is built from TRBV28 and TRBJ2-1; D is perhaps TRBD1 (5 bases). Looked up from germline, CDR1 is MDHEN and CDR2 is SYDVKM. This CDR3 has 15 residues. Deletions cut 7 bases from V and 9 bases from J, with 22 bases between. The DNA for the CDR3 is TGTGCCAGCACGGCAGGGTCCTTTTCAGTGGGTGAGCAGTTCTTC. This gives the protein CASTAGSFSVGEQFF.

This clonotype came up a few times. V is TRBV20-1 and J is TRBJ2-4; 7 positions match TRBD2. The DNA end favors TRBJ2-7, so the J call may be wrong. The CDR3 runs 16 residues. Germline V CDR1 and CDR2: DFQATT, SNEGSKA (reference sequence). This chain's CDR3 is CSAINSAGEGGYEQYF. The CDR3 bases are TGCAGTGCCATAAATTCAGCTGGGGAGGGTGGTTACGAGCAGTACTTC.

The CDR3 bases are TGTGCCAGCAGCTTAACGTCTGTGTCAGGTCCTGAAGCTTTCTTT. Its protein product is CASSLTSVSGPEAFF. The chain carries TRBV7-3 and TRBJ1-1; D is unresolved. The CDR3 spans 15 residues. CDR1 and CDR2 (germline): SGHTA, FQGTGA. Trimming left V 0 bases short and J 6 bases short, with 14 bases between.

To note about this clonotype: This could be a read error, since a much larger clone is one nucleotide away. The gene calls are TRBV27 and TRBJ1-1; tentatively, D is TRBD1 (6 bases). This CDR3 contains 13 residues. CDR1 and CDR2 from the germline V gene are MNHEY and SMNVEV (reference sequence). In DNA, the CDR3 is TGTGCCCGCAGGCGGGACACCTTCACTGAAGCTTTCTTT. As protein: CARRRDTFTEAFF.

CDR3 in DNA: TGTGCCTGGAGCAATAAAGATCAGCCCCAGCATTTT. This gives the protein CAWSNKDQPQHF. J is TRBJ1-5 and V is TRBV30; D ambiguous. Germline CDR1 is GTSNPN and CDR2 is SVGIG (reference sequence). V lost 3 bases and J 5 bases, leaving 8 bases between the germline ends. The CDR3 is made up of 12 amino acids. The variable domain in full, completed from reference TRBV30 and TRBJ1-5, reads SQTIHQWPATLVQPVGSPLSLECTVEGTSNPNLYWYRQAAGRGLQLLFYSVGIGQISSEVPQNLSASRPQDRQFILSSKKLLLSDSGFYLCAWSNKDQPQHFGDGTRLSIL.

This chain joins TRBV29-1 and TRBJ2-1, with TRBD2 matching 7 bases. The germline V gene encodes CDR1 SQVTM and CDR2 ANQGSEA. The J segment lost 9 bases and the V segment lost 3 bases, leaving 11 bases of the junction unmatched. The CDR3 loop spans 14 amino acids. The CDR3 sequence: CSVEASGGGGEQFF. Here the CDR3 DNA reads TGCAGCGTTGAGGCCTCGGGTGGCGGGGGTGAGCAGTTCTTC.

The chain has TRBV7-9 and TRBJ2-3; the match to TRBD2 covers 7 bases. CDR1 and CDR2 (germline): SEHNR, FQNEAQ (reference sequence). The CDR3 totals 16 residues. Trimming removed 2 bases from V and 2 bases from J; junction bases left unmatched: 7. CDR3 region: CASSLSGAGLTDTQYF. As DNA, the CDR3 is TGTGCCAGCAGCTTATCCGGAGCGGGGCTCACAGATACGCAGTATTTT.

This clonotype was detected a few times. Here the CDR3 reads CASSPGQLSDTQYF. As DNA, the CDR3 is TGTGCCAGCAGTCCGGGACAGCTATCAGATACGCAGTATTTT. The genes are TRBV6-6 and TRBJ2-3; 7 nucleotides align to TRBD1. CDR3 length equals 14 residues. J was trimmed by 4 bases and V by 5 bases; bases with no gene match: 6. CDR1 MNHNY and CDR2 SVGAGI come from the germline V gene (reference sequence).